Listed below are T cell receptor beta chains from one sample, sequenced in a study of blood T cell repertoires in COVID-19. Using immunoSEQ multiplex PCR, the repertoire was profiled, and TCRdb retains in-frame clones only, with some absent. The sample contains 250,000 to 400,000 clones, 88% of which appear only once. The sequencing input was peripheral blood. The receptors here all came from a woman between 25 and 40 years old with COVID-19, enrolled during active disease. CDR3s include the opening cysteine and the closing phenylalanine or tryptophan. A D gene is named only where the DNA matches it firmly. A clone size is listed for some rows: how often the clone was seen (once, few, many), or a class if it is expanded.

J | D | size | length | V | CDR3 | DNA
TRBJ2-3 | TRBD2 | - | 19 | TRBV5-1 | CASSPGLAGEPLSTDTQYF | TGCGCCAGCAGCCCAGGACTAGCGGGGGAACCTCTGAGCACAGATACGCAGTATTTT
TRBJ2-2 | TRBD1 | - | 16 | TRBV28 | CASSITGQGRTGELFF | TGTGCCAGCAGTATCACGGGACAGGGGCGAACCGGGGAGCTGTTTTTT
TRBJ1-1 | TRBD1 | - | 18 | TRBV6-2/TRBV6-3 | CASSFDTGTGNLNTEAFF | TGTGCCAGCAGTTTCGATACCGGGACAGGGAATTTGAACACTGAAGCTTTCTTT
TRBJ1-2 | TRBD1 | few | 15 | TRBV11-1 | CASSPRDRDWYGYTF | TGTGCCAGCAGCCCCCGGGACAGGGATTGGTATGGCTACACCTTC
TRBJ2-1 | - | - | 14 | TRBV10-2 | CASSGQGSYNEQFF | TGCGCCAGCAGTGGTCAGGGTTCCTACAATGAGCAGTTCTTC
TRBJ1-1 | - | - | 13 | TRBV7-9 | CASRQTGNTEAFF | TGTGCCAGCAGACAGACAGGGAACACTGAAGCTTTCTTT
TRBJ1-2 | TRBD1 | - | 13 | TRBV12-3/TRBV12-4 | CASSLGRGFGYTF | TGTGCCAGCAGTTTGGGCAGGGGGTTTGGCTACACCTTC
TRBJ1-1 | - | - | 14 | TRBV11-1 | CASSLVSGLTEAFF | TGTGCCAGCAGCTTAGTTTCAGGTCTCACTGAAGCTTTCTTT
TRBJ1-6 | - | - | 14 | TRBV7-2 | CASSTGSYNSPLHF | TGTGCCAGCAGCACCGGGAGTTATAATTCACCCCTCCACTTT
TRBJ2-1 | - | - | 16 | TRBV19 | CASSIVVVRSYNEQFF | TGTGCCAGTAGTATAGTAGTGGTCCGCTCCTACAATGAGCAGTTCTTC
TRBJ2-7 | - | - | 16 | TRBV2 | CASSDPARSRPYEQYF | TGTGCCAGCAGTGACCCGGCTCGGAGTAGGCCCTACGAGCAGTACTTC
TRBJ2-1 | TRBD1 | once | 15 | TRBV5-6 | CASSLVGGQGGEQFF | TGTGCCAGCAGCTTGGTGGGGGGACAGGGTGGCGAGCAGTTCTTC
TRBJ2-2 | TRBD1 | once | 17 | TRBV29-1 | CSVEDPGQGGNTGELFF | TGCAGCGTTGAAGATCCTGGACAGGGTGGGAACACCGGGGAGCTGTTTTTT
TRBJ1-1 | - | once | 13 | TRBV4-1 | CASSQDPNTEAFF | TGCGCCAGCAGCCAAGACCCAAACACTGAAGCTTTCTTT
TRBJ2-7 | TRBD1 | once | 16 | TRBV18 | CASSRDRVDQGSEQYF | TGTGCCAGCTCAAGGGACAGGGTTGATCAAGGGTCCGAGCAGTACTTC
TRBJ2-3 | - | - | 13 | TRBV9 | CASTSQGWNTQYF | TGTGCCAGCACCTCCCAGGGTTGGAATACGCAGTATTTT
TRBJ1-5 | - | - | 14 | TRBV6-5 | CASGYVGGDQPQHF | TGTGCCAGCGGCTATGTCGGAGGCGATCAGCCCCAGCATTTT
TRBJ2-1 | - | - | 14 | TRBV11-2 | CASSLGASPNEQFF | TGTGCCAGCAGCTTAGGGGCCAGCCCCAATGAGCAGTTCTTC
TRBJ2-1 | - | - | 13 | TRBV4-1 | CASGRGEYNEQFF | TGCGCCAGCGGGCGGGGAGAATACAATGAGCAGTTCTTC
TRBJ2-3 | TRBD1 | - | 15 | TRBV7-9 | CASSVTGTGTDTQYF | TGTGCCAGCAGCGTAACAGGGACAGGGACAGATACGCAGTATTTT
TRBJ2-7 | - | - | 12 | TRBV7-9 | CASGFGSYEQYF | TGTGCCAGCGGTTTCGGGTCCTACGAGCAGTACTTC
TRBJ1-5 | TRBD1 | - | 16 | TRBV7-8 | CASSLEGALSNQPQHF | TGTGCCAGCAGCTTAGAGGGGGCACTTAGCAATCAGCCCCAGCATTTT
TRBJ2-1 | - | - | 16 | TRBV4-2 | CASSQAFQRGSSEQFF | TGTGCCAGCAGCCAAGCGTTCCAAAGGGGGAGCTCTGAGCAGTTCTTC
TRBJ1-1 | - | - | 15 | TRBV18 | CASSPRTVMNTEAFF | TGTGCCAGCTCACCAAGGACAGTCATGAACACTGAAGCTTTCTTT
TRBJ1-1 | - | - | 12 | TRBV19 | CASSPGNTEAFF | TGTGCCAGTAGTCCGGGGAACACTGAAGCTTTCTTT
TRBJ1-1 | - | - | 14 | TRBV4-1 | CASSQGGMNTEAFF | TGCGCCAGCAGCCAAGGAGGAATGAACACTGAAGCTTTCTTT
TRBJ1-5 | TRBD1 | - | 20 | TRBV5-4 | CASSGGDRADPTYSNQPQHF | TGTGCCAGCAGCGGAGGGGACAGGGCCGATCCGACTTATAGCAATCAGCCCCAGCATTTT
TRBJ1-1 | - | - | 13 | TRBV11-2 | CASSLVGLTEAFF | TGTGCCAGCAGCTTAGTGGGGCTCACTGAAGCTTTCTTT
TRBJ1-5 | TRBD1 | - | 15 | TRBV18 | CASSPGTGEGQPQHF | TGTGCCAGCTCACCCGGGACAGGGGAAGGTCAGCCCCAGCATTTT
TRBJ1-5 | - | - | 15 | TRBV2 | CASSEEAGENQPQHF | TGTGCCAGCAGTGAAGAGGCAGGGGAAAATCAGCCCCAGCATTTT
TRBJ2-5 | TRBD2 | - | 16 | TRBV7-2 | CASSWTSGGPGGTQYF | TGTGCCAGCAGCTGGACTAGCGGGGGACCGGGGGGGACCCAGTACTTC
TRBJ1-4 | - | - | 14 | TRBV4-1 | CASSQAVSNEKLFF | TGCGCCAGCAGCCAGGCAGTATCTAATGAAAAACTGTTTTTT
TRBJ1-2 | - | - | 12 | TRBV19 | CASTPQGYGYTF | TGTGCCAGTACCCCACAGGGCTATGGCTACACCTTC
TRBJ2-6 | - | once | 16 | TRBV2 | CASSGDIRSGANVLTF | TGTGCCAGCAGTGGGGACATCCGCTCTGGGGCCAACGTCCTGACTTTC
TRBJ2-1 | TRBD2 | - | 17 | TRBV5-5 | CASSVERGDLTYNEQFF | TGTGCCAGCAGCGTCGAGCGGGGGGACTTAACCTACAATGAGCAGTTCTTC
TRBJ2-2 | - | once | 15 | TRBV5-1 | CASSLMGANTGELFF | TGCGCCAGCAGCTTGATGGGGGCTAACACCGGGGAGCTGTTTTTT
TRBJ1-4 | TRBD1 | - | 15 | TRBV9 | CASSTSGTEGEKLFF | TGTGCCAGCAGCACGTCCGGGACAGAGGGTGAAAAACTGTTTTTT
TRBJ2-5 | - | - | 11 | TRBV7-2 | CASSEQETQYF | TGTGCCAGCAGCGAACAGGAGACCCAGTACTTC